The clone carrying this T cell receptor beta chain was picked up many times. This record comes from a study of molecular identifiers for immune sequencing clone quantification. Trimming stripped 5 bases from V and 1 base from J, with 15 bases between. Looked up from germline, CDR1 is MNHEY and CDR2 is SMNVEV (reference sequence). The CDR3 has 15 amino acids. MiXCR was run by TCRdb on the PCR reads, yielding one entry per CDR3 protein. The table shows 490,000 or so distinct CDR3 sequences, with 20% to 25% occurring only once. Sorting isolated naive CD8 T cells as CD8+CD4-CCR7+CD45RA+ events. J is TRBJ2-7 and V is TRBV27, with D tentatively TRBD2 (5 bases). The source material was naive CD8+ T cells from blood, with Jurkat cell RNA spiked in. The sample's subset: FACS-sorted CD8+CD4-CCR7+CD45RA+ naive T cells. The TCR sequence derives from a human donor in good health. Some libraries in this study had Jurkat cell RNA spiked in. This CDR3 reads CASSPSAGPSYEQYF. Written as DNA, the CDR3 is TGTGCCAGCAGTCCCTCGGCGGGCCCATCCTACGAGCAGTACTTC.